This T cell receptor (beta chain) was profiled in a study of T cell changes during pregnancy in multiple sclerosis. Sequencing used immunoSEQ multiplex PCR; TCRdb keeps in-frame clones, though not all of them. The table has about 110,000 clones, roughly 89% seen once. This clonotype was sampled from a female donor with multiple sclerosis, enrolled in a pregnancy study. The starting material was peripheral blood, obtained before pregnancy.

The CDR3 sequence: CASTKTGSNSPLHF. The CDR3 region has the DNA TGTGCCAGCACCAAGACAGGATCAAATTCACCCCTCCACTTT. The chain employs TRBV2 and TRBJ1-6; TRBD1 is a possible D gene (6 bases). V dropped 7 bases and J dropped 7 bases, with 14 bases sitting between them. The CDR3 runs 14 residues. Germline V gives CDR1 SNHLY, CDR2 FYNNEI.